The sequence of this TCR beta chain was determined in a study of CD8 T cells in Susac syndrome. Turning to this clonotype: Its antigen is not identified.

The T cells that were sequenced for TCR beta were CD8+ and CD4+ cells from blood. The CD8+ and CD4+ T cells were negatively isolated, with the TEMRA cells enriched by FACS. Random hexamers were used to reverse transcribe the RNA input (roughly 0.5 to 1 ug). TCR beta CDR3 was amplified by immunoSEQ covering 54 Vbeta and 13 Jbeta. TCRdb independently ran MiXCR on the immunoSEQ multiplex PCR reads; one entry per CDR3 protein. The table shows over 95,000 distinct CDR3 sequences, with around 90% occurring only once. The CDR3 consists of 16 residues. Germline CDR1 and CDR2: SEHNR and FQNEAQ (reference sequence). The trim removed 1 base at V and 8 bases at J, leaving 8 bases unmatched. Notes on the study in general: Only a relatively small number of individuals were included in the TCR sequencing and HLA analysis.

The TCR comes from a human donor in good health. The V and J genes are TRBV7-9 and TRBJ2-1; 10 nucleotides line up with TRBD2. Input material: CD4+ T cells from PBMCs. CDR3 nucleotides: TGTGCCAGCAGCTTAGTATTAGCGGGAGGTTGGGATGAGCAGTTCTTC. It translates to CASSLVLAGGWDEQFF.